Given below is one T cell receptor beta chain in context. Its antigen is unidentified. CDR1 and CDR2 (germline): MNHNS, SASEGT. Trimming took off 6 bases at V and 2 bases at J, with 12 bases between the two ends. CDR3 length: 14 amino acids. These data originate in a study of cytomegalovirus exposure and HLA in healthy donors. PCR primers comprised 60 Vbeta and 13 Jbeta primers. Original data processing: Around 10 million shared chains were among about 80 million unique TCR beta chains counted in a later analysis. This table comes from immunoSEQ multiplex PCR, and its TCRdb copy is limited to in-frame clones, with some not included. The V and J calls and clone size are taken from that table; D and trimming were inferred from the DNA. Among some 130,000 clones listed, roughly 68% were seen once. Study-level points and caveats: The presence/absence work took it that sequencing depth was about the same across donors. In vitro assays verified that three CMV-associated chains recognized CMV antigens specifically.

Sequencing was performed on PBMCs. This TCR was sampled from a woman in her 50s in good health and CMV-seropositive. V is TRBV6-1 and J is TRBJ2-3; D call uncertain. In DNA, the CDR3 is TGTGCCAGCAGGACGACTCGAACCACAGATACGCAGTATTTT. It encodes CASRTTRTTDTQYF.